One TCR beta chain is described in this entry. The sample belongs to a study of tumor and adjacent non-tumor tissue in lung cancer. No cell sorting was done before RNA was extracted from the tissue. The normal lung tissue was taken more than 3 cm from the tumor edge. Three rounds of nested PCR, following a modified ARM-PCR protocol, produced the TCRbeta library. TCRdb redid the calling of the multiplex PCR reads with MiXCR, one entry per CDR3 protein. The sample includes about 110,000 distinct CDR3 sequences, about 65% of them seen just once. CDR1 is LNHDA, CDR2 SQIVND, per germline (reference sequence). The CDR3 covers 15 residues. After removal of 7 bases from V and 3 bases from J, the junction contained 6 bases not matched to a gene.

Material: distant non-tumor lung tissue. This receptor was identified in a man between 60 and 75 years old with non-small cell lung cancer. V and J are TRBV19 and TRBJ2-2; the match to TRBD1 covers 9 bases. CDR3 DNA: TGTGCCAGTACTCGACAGGGGGGGGACACCGGGGAGCTGTTTTTT. Translating it yields CASTRQGGDTGELFF.